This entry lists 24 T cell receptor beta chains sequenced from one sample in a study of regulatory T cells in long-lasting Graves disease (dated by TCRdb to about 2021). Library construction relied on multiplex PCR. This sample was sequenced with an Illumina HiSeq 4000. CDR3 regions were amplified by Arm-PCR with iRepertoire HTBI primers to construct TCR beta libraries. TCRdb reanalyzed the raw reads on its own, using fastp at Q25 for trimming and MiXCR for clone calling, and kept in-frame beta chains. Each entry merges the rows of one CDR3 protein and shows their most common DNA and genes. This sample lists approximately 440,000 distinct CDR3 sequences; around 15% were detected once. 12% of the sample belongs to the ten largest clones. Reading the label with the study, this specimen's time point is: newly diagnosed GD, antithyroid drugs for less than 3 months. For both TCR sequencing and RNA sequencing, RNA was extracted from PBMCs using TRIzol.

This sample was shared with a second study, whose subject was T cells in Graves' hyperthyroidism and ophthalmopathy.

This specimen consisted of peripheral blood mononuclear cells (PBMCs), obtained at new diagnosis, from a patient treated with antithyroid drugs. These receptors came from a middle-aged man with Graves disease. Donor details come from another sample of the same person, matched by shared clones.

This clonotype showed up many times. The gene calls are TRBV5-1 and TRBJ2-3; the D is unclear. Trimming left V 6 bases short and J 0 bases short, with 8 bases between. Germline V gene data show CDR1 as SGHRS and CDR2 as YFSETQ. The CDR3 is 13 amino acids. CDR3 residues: CASNKQSTDTQYF. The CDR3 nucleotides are TGCGCCAGCAACAAACAGAGCACAGATACGCAGTATTTT.

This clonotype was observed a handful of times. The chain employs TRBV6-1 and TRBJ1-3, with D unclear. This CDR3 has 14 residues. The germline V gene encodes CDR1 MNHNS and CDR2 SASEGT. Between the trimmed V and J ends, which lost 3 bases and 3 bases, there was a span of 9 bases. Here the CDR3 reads CASSEAGGGNTIYF. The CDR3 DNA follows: TGTGCCAGCAGTGAGGCGGGAGGTGGAAACACCATATATTTT.

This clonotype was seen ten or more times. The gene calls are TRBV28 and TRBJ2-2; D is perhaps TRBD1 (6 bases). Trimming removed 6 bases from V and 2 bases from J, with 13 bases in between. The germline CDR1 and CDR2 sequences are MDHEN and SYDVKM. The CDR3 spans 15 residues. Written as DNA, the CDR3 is TGTGCCAGCAGCTTAACTGGGGGCAACACCGGGGAGCTGTTTTTT. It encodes CASSLTGGNTGELFF.

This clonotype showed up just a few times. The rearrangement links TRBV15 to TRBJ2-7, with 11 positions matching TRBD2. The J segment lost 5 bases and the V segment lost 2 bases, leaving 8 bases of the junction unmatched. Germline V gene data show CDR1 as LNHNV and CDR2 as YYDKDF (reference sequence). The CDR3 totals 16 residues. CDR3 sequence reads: CATSRQRLAGNHEQYF. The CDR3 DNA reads TGTGCCACCAGCAGACAAAGACTAGCGGGAAACCACGAGCAGTACTTC.

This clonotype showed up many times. This CDR3 is CASSPTTLALNTQYF. CDR3 coding DNA: TGTGCCAGCAGCCCCACTACTTTAGCCCTTAATACGCAGTATTTT. The chain joins TRBV3-1 to TRBJ2-3; D gene uncertain. With 4 bases removed from V and 7 bases from J, the gap between germline ends came to 18 bases. The germline V gene has CDR1 LGHDT and CDR2 YNNKEL (reference sequence). This CDR3 has 15 amino acids.

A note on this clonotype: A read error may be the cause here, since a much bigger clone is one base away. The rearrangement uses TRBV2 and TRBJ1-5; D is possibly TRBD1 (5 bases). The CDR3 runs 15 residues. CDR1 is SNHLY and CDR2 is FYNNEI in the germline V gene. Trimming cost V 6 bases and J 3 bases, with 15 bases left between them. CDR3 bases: TGTGCCAGCAGCCCCGGGGCACGCTACAATCAGCCCCAGCATTTT. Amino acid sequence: CASSPGARYNQPQHF.

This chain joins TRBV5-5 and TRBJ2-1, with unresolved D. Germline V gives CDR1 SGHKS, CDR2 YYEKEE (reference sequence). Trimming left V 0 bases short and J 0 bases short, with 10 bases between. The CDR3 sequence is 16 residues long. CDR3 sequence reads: CASSLGPESSYNEQFF. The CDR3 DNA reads TGTGCCAGCAGCTTGGGGCCGGAGAGCTCCTACAATGAGCAGTTCTTC.

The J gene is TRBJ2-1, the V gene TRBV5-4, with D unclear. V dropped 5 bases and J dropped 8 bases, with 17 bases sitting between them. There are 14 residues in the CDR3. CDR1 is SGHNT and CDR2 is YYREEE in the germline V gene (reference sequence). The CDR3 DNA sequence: TGTGCCAGCAGGATGGGTGGCTTAACGGATGAGCAGTTCTTC. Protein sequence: CASRMGGLTDEQFF.

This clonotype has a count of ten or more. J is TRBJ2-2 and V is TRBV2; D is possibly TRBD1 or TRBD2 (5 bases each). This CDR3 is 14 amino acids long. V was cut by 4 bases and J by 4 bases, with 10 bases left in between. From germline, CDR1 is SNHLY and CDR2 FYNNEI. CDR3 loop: CASSARGVTGELFF. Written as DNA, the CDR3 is TGTGCCAGCAGTGCGAGAGGGGTCACCGGGGAGCTGTTTTTT.

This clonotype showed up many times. CDR3 sequence: CASSFRDVKTQYF. CDR3 DNA: TGTGCCAGCAGTTTTCGGGATGTGAAGACCCAGTACTTC. The J gene is TRBJ2-5, the V gene TRBV12-3 or TRBV12-4; D might be TRBD2 (5 bases). This CDR3 contains 13 residues. Trimming cost V 3 bases and J 6 bases, with 11 bases left between them.

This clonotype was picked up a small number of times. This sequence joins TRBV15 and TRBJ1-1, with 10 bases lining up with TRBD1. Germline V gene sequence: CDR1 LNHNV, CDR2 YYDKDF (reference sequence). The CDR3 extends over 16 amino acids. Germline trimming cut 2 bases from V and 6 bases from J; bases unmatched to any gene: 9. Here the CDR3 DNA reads TGTGCCACCAGCAGAATAGCTGGGACAGGGGTACCTGAAGCTTTCTTT. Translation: CATSRIAGTGVPEAFF.

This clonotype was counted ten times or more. The CDR3 DNA reads TGTGCCAGCAGCCTAAGCGGGAGCGCCTACAATGAGCAGTTCTTC. It translates to CASSLSGSAYNEQFF. V is TRBV11-2 and J is TRBJ2-1, with 8 nucleotides matching TRBD2. The CDR3 spans 15 residues. Per germline, CDR1 SGHAT and CDR2 FQNNGV. The V and J ends lost 5 bases and 2 bases, in that order; junction bases with no gene match: 5.

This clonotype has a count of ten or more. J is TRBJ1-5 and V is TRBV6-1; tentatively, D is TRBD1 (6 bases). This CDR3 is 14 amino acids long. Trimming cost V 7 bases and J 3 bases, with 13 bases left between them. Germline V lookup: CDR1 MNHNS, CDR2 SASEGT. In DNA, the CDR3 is TGTGCCAGCAAACCAGGGGTTTTCAATCAGCCCCAGCATTTT. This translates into CASKPGVFNQPQHF.

The CDR3: CASSSVVGAINEKLFF. The DNA of the CDR3 is TGTGCCAGCAGCTCAGTAGTCGGGGCCATTAATGAAAAACTGTTTTTT. The chain uses TRBV7-9 and TRBJ1-4, with D tentatively TRBD1 (5 bases). Between the trimmed V and J ends, which lost 4 bases and 4 bases, there was a span of 16 bases. Looked up from germline, CDR1 is SEHNR and CDR2 is FQNEAQ (reference sequence). CDR3 length equals 16 residues.

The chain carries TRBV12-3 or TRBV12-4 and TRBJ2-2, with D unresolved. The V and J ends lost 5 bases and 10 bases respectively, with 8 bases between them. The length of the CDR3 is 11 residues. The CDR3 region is CASSPLEELFF. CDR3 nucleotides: TGTGCCAGCAGTCCCTTAGAGGAGCTGTTTTTT.

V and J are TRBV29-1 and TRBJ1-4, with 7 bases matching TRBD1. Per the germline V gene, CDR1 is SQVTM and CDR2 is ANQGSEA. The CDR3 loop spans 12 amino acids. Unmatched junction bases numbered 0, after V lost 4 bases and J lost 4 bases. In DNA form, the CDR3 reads TGCAGCGTTGCAGGGGGTAATGAAAAACTGTTTTTT. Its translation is CSVAGGNEKLFF.

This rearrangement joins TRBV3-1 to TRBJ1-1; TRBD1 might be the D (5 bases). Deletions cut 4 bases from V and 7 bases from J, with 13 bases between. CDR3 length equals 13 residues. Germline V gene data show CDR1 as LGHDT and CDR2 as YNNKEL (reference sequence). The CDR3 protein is CASSPLADSEAFF. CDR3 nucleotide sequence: TGTGCCAGCAGCCCTCTAGCCGACAGTGAAGCTTTCTTT.

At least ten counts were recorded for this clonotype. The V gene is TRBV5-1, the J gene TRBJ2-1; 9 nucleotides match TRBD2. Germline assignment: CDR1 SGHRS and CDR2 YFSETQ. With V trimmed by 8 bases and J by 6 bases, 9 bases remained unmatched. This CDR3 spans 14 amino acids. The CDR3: CASAFGTSSNEQFF. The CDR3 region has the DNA TGCGCCAGTGCCTTCGGGACTAGCAGCAATGAGCAGTTCTTC.

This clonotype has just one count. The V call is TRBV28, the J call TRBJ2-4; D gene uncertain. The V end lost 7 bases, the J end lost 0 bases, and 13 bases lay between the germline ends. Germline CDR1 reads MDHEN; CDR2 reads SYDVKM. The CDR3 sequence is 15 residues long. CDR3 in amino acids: CASTKGGLAKNIQYF. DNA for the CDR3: TGTGCCAGCACTAAAGGCGGTCTAGCCAAAAACATTCAGTACTTC.

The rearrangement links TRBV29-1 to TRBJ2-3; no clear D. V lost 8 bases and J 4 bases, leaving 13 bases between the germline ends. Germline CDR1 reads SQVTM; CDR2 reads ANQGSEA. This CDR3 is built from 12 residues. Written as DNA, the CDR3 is TGCAGCTTTGTCTTATCGCCAGATACGCAGTATTTT. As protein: CSFVLSPDTQYF.

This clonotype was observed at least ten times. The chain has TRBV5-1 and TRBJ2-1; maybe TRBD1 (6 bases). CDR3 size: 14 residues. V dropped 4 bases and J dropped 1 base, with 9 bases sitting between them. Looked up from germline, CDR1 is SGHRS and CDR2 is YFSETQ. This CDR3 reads CASSRDTSYNEQFF. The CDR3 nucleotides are TGCGCCAGCAGCCGGGACACTTCCTACAATGAGCAGTTCTTC.

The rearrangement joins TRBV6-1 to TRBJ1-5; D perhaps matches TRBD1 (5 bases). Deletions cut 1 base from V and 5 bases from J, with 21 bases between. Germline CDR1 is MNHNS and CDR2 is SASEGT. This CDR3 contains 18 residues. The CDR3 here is CASSEDIVGRERDQPQHF. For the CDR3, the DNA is TGTGCCAGCAGTGAAGATATAGTAGGCAGGGAGAGGGATCAGCCCCAGCATTTT.

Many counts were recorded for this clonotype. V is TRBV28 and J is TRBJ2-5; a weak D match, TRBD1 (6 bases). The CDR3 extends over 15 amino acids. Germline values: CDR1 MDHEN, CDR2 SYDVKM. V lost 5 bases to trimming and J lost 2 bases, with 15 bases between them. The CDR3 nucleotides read TGTGCCAGCAGTACCGAACAGGGATTTCAAGAGACCCAGTACTTC. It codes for CASSTEQGFQETQYF.

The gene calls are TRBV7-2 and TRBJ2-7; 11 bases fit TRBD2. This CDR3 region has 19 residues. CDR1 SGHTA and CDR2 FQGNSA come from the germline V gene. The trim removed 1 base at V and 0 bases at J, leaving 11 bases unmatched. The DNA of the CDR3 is TGTGCCAGCAGCTTAGTTGGGCTAGCGGGGGGAGCGGCCTCCTACGAGCAGTACTTC. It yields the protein CASSLVGLAGGAASYEQYF. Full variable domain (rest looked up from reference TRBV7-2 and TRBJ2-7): GAGVSQSPSNKVTEKGKDVELRCDPISGHTALYWYRQSLGQGLEFLIYFQGNSAPDKSGLPSDRFSAERTGGSVSTLTIQRTQQEDSAVYLCASSLVGLAGGAASYEQYFGPGTRLTVT.